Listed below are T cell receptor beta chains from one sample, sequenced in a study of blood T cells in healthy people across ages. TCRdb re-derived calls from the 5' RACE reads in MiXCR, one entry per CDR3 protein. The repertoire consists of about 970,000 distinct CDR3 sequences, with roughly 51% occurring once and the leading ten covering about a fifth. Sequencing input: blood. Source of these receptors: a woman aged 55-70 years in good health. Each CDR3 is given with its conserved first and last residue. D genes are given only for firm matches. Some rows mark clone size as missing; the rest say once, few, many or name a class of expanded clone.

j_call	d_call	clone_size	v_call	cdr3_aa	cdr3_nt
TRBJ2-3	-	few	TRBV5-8	CASSIPGEPTDTQYF	TGTGCCAGCAGCATTCCGGGGGAACCGACAGATACGCAGTATTTT
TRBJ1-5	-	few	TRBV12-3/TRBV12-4	CASSLTGKQQPQHF	TGTGCCAGCAGCCTAACAGGGAAACAGCAGCCCCAGCATTTT
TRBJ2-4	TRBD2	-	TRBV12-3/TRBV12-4	CASSSTSGIGTKNIQYF	TGTGCCAGCAGTTCGACTAGCGGGATAGGGACCAAAAACATTCAGTACTTC
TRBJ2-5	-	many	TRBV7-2	CASSLPPQETQYF	TGTGCCAGCAGCCTCCCCCCCCAAGAGACCCAGTACTTC
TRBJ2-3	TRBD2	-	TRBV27	CASRPLAGEYTDTQYF	TGTGCCAGCAGACCGCTAGCGGGAGAGTACACAGATACGCAGTATTTT
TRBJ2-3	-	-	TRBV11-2	CASSFWRTDTQYF	TGTGCCAGCAGCTTCTGGCGAACAGATACGCAGTATTTT
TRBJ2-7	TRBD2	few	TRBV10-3	CAISGGGSGSRLSYEQYF	TGTGCCATCAGTGGGGGTGGGAGCGGGAGCCGTCTCTCCTACGAGCAGTACTTC
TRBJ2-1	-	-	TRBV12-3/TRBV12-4	CASSIRDRDNEQFF	TGTGCCAGCAGTATCCGGGACCGTGACAATGAGCAGTTCTTC
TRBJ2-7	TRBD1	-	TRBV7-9	CARGTGGFPSLYEQYF	TGTGCCAGGGGGACAGGGGGTTTTCCCAGCCTATACGAGCAGTACTTC
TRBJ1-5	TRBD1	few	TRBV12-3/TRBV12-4	CASRAGGDQPQHF	TGTGCCAGCAGGGCAGGGGGCGATCAGCCCCAGCATTTT
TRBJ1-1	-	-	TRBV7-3	CASSVGSGNTEAFF	TGTGCCAGCAGCGTAGGGTCAGGGAACACTGAAGCTTTCTTT
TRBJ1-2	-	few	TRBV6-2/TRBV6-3	CASSYRPGGYTF	TGTGCCAGCAGTTACAGGCCGGGCGGCTACACCTTC
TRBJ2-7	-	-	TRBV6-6	CASSRADGTRYEQYF	TGTGCCAGCAGCCGAGCAGACGGGACCCGCTACGAGCAGTACTTC
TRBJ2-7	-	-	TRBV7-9	CASSLGVGGDEQYF	TGTGCCAGCAGCCTAGGGGTAGGAGGCGACGAGCAGTACTTC
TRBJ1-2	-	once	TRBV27	CATKTGDYGYTF	TGTGCCACGAAGACGGGGGACTATGGCTACACCTTC
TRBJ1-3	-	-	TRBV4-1	CASSQQGSGNTIYF	TGCGCCAGCAGCCAGCAGGGGTCTGGAAACACCATATATTTT
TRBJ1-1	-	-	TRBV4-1	CASSQARPFTGTRATEAFF	TGCGCCAGCAGCCAAGCCCGTCCATTCACCGGGACCAGAGCTACTGAAGCTTTCTTT
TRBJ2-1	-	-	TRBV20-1	CSARRGGEAYNEQFF	TGCAGTGCTAGACGCGGCGGGGAGGCCTACAATGAGCAGTTCTTC
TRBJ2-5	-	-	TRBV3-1	CASSHWSKETQYF	TGTGCCAGCAGCCATTGGTCGAAGGAGACCCAGTACTTC
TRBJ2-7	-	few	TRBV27	CASRSGLTYEQYF	TGTGCCAGCAGATCGGGGCTCACCTACGAGCAGTACTTC
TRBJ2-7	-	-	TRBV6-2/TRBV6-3	CASSYATVTTYEQYF	TGTGCCAGCAGTTACGCGACGGTCACGACCTACGAGCAGTACTTC
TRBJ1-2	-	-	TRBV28	CASNPGRFLGAGYTF	TGTGCCAGCAATCCCGGACGCTTCCTGGGCGCTGGCTACACCTTC
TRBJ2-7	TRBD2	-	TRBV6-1	CASSDRGLATSDGEQYF	TGTGCCAGCAGTGACAGGGGCTTAGCGACTAGCGACGGCGAGCAGTACTTC
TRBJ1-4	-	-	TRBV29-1	CSASDEKLFF	TGCAGCGCCAGTGATGAAAAACTGTTTTTT
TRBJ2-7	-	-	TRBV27	CASSLWTETEQYF	TGTGCCAGCAGTTTGTGGACGGAAACCGAGCAGTACTTC
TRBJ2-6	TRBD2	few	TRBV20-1	CSARGFGGGTKPDSGANVLTF	TGCAGCGCTAGGGGCTTTGGCGGGGGAACAAAACCTGACTCTGGGGCCAACGTCCTGACTTTC
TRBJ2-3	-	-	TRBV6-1	CASSETRQVLTQYF	TGTGCCAGCAGTGAGACCCGTCAGGTCCTTACGCAGTATTTT
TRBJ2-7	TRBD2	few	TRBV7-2	CASSLAASGTEQYF	TGTGCCAGCAGCTTAGCGGCTAGCGGGACCGAGCAGTACTTC
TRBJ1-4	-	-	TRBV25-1	CASRSAGGRLGKLFF	TGTGCCAGCCGTTCCGCGGGGGGGCGATTGGGAAAACTGTTTTTT
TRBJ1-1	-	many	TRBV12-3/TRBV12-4	CASRRVMDGTEAFF	TGTGCCAGCAGGCGAGTTATGGATGGCACTGAAGCTTTCTTT
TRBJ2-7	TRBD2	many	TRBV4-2	CASSQGDYSYEQYF	TGTGCCAGCAGCCAAGGGGACTACTCCTACGAGCAGTACTTC
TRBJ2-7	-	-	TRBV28	CASSTDNWPYEQYF	TGTGCCAGCAGTACGGACAACTGGCCCTACGAGCAGTACTTC
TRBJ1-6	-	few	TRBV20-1	CSARDPVGSYNSPLHF	TGCAGTGCTAGAGATCCCGTAGGGTCCTATAATTCACCCCTCCACTTT
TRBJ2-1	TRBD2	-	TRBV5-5	CASSLWLAGVQDEQFF	TGTGCCAGCAGCTTATGGCTAGCGGGAGTGCAAGATGAGCAGTTCTTC
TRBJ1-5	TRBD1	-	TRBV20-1	CSARKGTGQNQPQHF	TGCAGTGCTAGAAAGGGGACAGGCCAAAATCAGCCCCAGCATTTT
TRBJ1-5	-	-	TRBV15	CATSPDQGLLNQPQHF	TGTGCCACCAGCCCGGACCAGGGTCTGTTAAATCAGCCCCAGCATTTT
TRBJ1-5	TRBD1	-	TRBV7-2	CASSPDRVRPQHF	TGTGCCAGCAGCCCGGACAGGGTTCGGCCCCAGCATTTT
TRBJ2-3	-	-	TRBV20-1	CSARIPPGTDTQYF	TGCAGTGCCAGGATCCCCCCAGGCACAGATACGCAGTATTTT
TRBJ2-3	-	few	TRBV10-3	CAIRGVAVTDTQYF	TGTGCCATCAGGGGCGTAGCGGTCACAGATACGCAGTATTTT
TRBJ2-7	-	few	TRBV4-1	CASSHRDEQYF	TGCGCCAGCAGCCACCGGGACGAGCAGTACTTC
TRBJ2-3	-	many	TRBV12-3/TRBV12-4	CASSRGTTDTQYF	TGTGCCAGCAGCAGGGGAACCACAGATACGCAGTATTTT
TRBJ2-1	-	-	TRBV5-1	CASSLARQTGYNEQFF	TGCGCCAGCAGCTTGGCCAGACAGACGGGATACAATGAGCAGTTCTTC
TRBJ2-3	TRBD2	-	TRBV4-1	CASSQEPGLAGDTQYF	TGCGCCAGCAGCCAAGAACCGGGACTAGCGGGAGATACGCAGTATTTT
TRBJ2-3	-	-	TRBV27	CASSQRGGLADTQYF	TGTGCCAGCAGCCAAAGGGGGGGGCTAGCGGATACGCAGTATTTT
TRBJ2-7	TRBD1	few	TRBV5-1	CASSLSGTGGSYEQYF	TGCGCCAGCAGCTTGTCCGGGACAGGGGGCTCCTACGAGCAGTACTTC
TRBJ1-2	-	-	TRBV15	CATSRDRSGYTF	TGTGCCACCAGCAGAGATCGGAGCGGCTACACCTTC
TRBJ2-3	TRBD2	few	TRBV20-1	CSARVPPLAGLALTDTQYF	TGCAGTGCTAGAGTCCCGCCCCTCGCCGGACTAGCCCTCACAGATACGCAGTATTTT
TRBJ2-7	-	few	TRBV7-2	CASSFYGDYEQYF	TGTGCCAGCAGCTTTTATGGGGACTACGAGCAGTACTTC
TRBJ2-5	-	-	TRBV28	CAVTPSGLRETQYF	TGTGCCGTAACGCCCTCGGGGTTGCGAGAGACCCAGTACTTC
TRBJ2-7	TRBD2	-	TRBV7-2	CASSYPSGRGLQYF	TGTGCCAGCAGCTACCCTAGCGGGAGGGGTTTGCAGTACTTC
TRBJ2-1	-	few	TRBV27	CASSHDWSSYNEQFF	TGTGCCAGCAGCCACGACTGGAGCTCCTACAATGAGCAGTTCTTC
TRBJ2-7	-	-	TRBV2	CASSEGGSGLYEQYF	TGTGCCAGCAGTGAAGGTGGGAGCGGTTTATACGAGCAGTACTTC
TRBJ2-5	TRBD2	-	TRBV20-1	CSARKGGGETQYF	TGCAGTGCTAGGAAAGGCGGGGGAGAGACCCAGTACTTC
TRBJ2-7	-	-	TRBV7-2	CASPFRRRGAEQYF	TGTGCCAGCCCGTTCCGGCGCAGAGGGGCCGAGCAGTACTTC
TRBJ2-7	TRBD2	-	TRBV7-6	CASSLYPSGTMGPYEQYF	TGTGCCAGCAGCTTATATCCTAGCGGGACCATGGGTCCCTACGAGCAGTACTTC